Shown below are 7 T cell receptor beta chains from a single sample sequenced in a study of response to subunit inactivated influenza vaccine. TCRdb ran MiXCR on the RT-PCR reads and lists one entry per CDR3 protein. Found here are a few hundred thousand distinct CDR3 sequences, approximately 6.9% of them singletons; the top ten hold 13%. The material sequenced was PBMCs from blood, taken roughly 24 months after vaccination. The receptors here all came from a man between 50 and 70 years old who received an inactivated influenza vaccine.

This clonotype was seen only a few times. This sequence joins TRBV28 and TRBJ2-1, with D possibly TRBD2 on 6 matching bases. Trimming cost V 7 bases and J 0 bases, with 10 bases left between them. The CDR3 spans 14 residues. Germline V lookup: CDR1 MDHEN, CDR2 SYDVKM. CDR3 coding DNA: TGTGCCAGCAAAAGACTAGACTCCTACAATGAGCAGTTCTTC. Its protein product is CASKRLDSYNEQFF.

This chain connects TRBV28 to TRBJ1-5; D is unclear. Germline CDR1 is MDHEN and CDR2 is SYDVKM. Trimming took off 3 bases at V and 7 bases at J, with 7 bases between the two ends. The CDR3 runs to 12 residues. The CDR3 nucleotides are TGTGCCAGCAGTTTTCCTGGACAGCCCCAGCATTTT. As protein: CASSFPGQPQHF.

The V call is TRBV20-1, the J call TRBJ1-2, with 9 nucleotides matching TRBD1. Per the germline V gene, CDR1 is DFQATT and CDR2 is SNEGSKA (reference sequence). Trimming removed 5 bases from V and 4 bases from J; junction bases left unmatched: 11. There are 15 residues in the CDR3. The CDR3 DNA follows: TGCAGTGCTCCCAGCTGGACAGGGGCGCTCTATGGCTACACCTTC. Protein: CSAPSWTGALYGYTF.

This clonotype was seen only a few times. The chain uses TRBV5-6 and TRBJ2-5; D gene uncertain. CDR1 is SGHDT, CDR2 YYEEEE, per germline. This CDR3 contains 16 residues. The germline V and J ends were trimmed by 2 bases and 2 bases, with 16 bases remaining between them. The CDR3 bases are TGTGCCAGCAGCTTAAATCGGGTGTTGGGACAAGAGACCCAGTACTTC. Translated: CASSLNRVLGQETQYF.

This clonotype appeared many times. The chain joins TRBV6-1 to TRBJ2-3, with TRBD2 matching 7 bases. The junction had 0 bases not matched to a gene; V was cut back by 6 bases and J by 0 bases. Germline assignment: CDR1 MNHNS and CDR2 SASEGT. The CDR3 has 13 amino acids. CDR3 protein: CASRRESTDTQYF. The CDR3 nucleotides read TGTGCCAGCAGGCGGGAGAGCACAGATACGCAGTATTTT.

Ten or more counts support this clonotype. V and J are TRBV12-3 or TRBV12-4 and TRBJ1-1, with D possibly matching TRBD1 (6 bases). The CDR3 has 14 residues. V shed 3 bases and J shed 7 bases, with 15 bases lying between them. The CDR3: CASSFNREAGEAFF. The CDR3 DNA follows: TGTGCCAGCAGTTTCAACAGGGAAGCGGGTGAAGCTTTCTTT.

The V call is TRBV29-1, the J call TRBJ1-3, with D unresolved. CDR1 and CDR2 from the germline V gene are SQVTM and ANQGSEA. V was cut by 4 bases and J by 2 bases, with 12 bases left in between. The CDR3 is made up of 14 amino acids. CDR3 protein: CSVADGDAGNTIYF. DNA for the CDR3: TGCAGCGTTGCCGACGGGGATGCTGGAAACACCATATATTTT.